This TCR beta chain was found in a study of beta chain features in type 1 diabetes. Germline V lookup: CDR1 MNHEY, CDR2 SVGAGI. The junction had 3 bases not matched to a gene; V was cut back by 5 bases and J by 8 bases. CDR3 size: 14 residues. Expressed TCRB transcripts were sequenced because the isolated RNA had all been reverse transcribed beforehand. Libraries were prepared by immunoSEQ multiplex PCR; TCRdb keeps only in-frame clonotypes and omits some of them. The sample records under 250,000 clones, roughly 13% being singletons. The TCR comes from a woman in her thirties or forties in good health. The rearrangement joins TRBV6-5 to TRBJ1-6, with TRBD1 identical over 10 bases. Sample: naive CD4+ T cells from blood. In DNA form, the CDR3 reads TGTGCCAGCAGTCGACAGGGGGCTGATTCACCCCTCCACTTT. This translates into CASSRQGADSPLHF.